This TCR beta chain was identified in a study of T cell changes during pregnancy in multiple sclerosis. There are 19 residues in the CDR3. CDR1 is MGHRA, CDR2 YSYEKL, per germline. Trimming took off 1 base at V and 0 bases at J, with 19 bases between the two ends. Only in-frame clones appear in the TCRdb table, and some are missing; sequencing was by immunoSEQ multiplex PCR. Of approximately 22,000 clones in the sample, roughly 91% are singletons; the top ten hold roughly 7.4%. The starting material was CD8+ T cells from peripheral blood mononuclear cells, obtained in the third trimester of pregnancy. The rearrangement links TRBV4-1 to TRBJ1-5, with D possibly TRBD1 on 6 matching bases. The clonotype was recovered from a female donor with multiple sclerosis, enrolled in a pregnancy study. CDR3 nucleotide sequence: TGCGCCAGCAGCCAAGCAACATCGCCACAGGGTGTTAGCAATCAGCCCCAGCATTTT. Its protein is CASSQATSPQGVSNQPQHF.